This TCR beta chain was recovered during a study of cytomegalovirus exposure and HLA in healthy donors. Study-wide background: Earlier work reported some 110 million unique TCR beta sequences from some 170 million T cells. Notes on the study in general: Immune exposure information available was restricted to CMV serostatus.

A remark on this clone: Its antigen is not identified.

The PCR made use of 60 Vbeta and 13 Jbeta primers. Profiled with immunoSEQ multiplex PCR; TCRdb holds only in-frame clones, not every one. The sample totals about 96,000 clones. The sequenced material came from PBMCs. The origin of this receptor is a woman under 40 in good health and CMV-seronegative.

Here the CDR3 reads CASSLPPGQGGTEAFF. Here the CDR3 DNA reads TGTGCCAGCAGCTTGCCCCCCGGGCAGGGAGGCACTGAAGCTTTCTTT. The chain joins TRBV7-9 to TRBJ1-1, with D possibly being TRBD1 (5 bases). V lost 3 bases, J lost 4 bases, and 18 bases lay in between. Per the germline V gene, CDR1 is SEHNR and CDR2 is FQNEAQ (reference sequence). This CDR3 is 16 amino acids long.